These 8 T cell receptor beta chains share one sample of origin, sequenced in a study of T cells expressing NK-cell markers. Reanalyzing the 5' RACE reads, TCRdb keeps one entry per CDR3 protein, without DNA. Its table lists under 200,000 distinct CDR3 sequences. Sequenced: blood T cells: a sorted CD56 or NKG2C T cell subset, CD4+ or CD8+ T cells, or bulk PBMC T cells (not recorded which). These receptors were collected from a woman aged 18-70 years in good health.

The chain carries TRBV12-3 or TRBV12-4 and TRBJ2-2. This CDR3 is 16 amino acids long. CDR3 sequence: CASSLYGVQNTGELFF.

The chain is built from TRBV20-1 and TRBJ2-4. CDR1 is DFQATT, CDR2 SNEGSKA, per germline (reference sequence). The CDR3 contains 17 residues. The CDR3 here is CSAFTEQTGEAKNIQYF.

The V call is TRBV5-1, the J call TRBJ1-5. From germline, CDR1 is SGHRS and CDR2 YFSETQ. This CDR3 is built from 14 residues. The CDR3 sequence is CASSPRGGNQPQHF.

CDR3: CATSRDFVAGGDEQFF. This chain links TRBV15 with TRBJ2-1; lacking DNA, the TRBD2 call made by TCRdb goes unchecked. Germline-derived CDR1 and CDR2 are LNHNV and YYDKDF (reference sequence). This CDR3 has 16 amino acids.

The V call is TRBV7-2, the J call TRBJ2-7; TCRdb's assignment of TRBD2 cannot be checked, as there is no DNA. The CDR3 has 14 amino acids. The germline V gene has CDR1 SGHTA and CDR2 FQGNSA. CDR3 region: CASSPSSGAYEQYF. Variable domain in full (rest from reference TRBV7-2 and TRBJ2-7): GAGVSQSPSNKVTEKGKDVELRCDPISGHTALYWYRQSLGQGLEFLIYFQGNSAPDKSGLPSDRFSAERTGGSVSTLTIQRTQQEDSAVYLCASSPSSGAYEQYFGPGTRLTVT.

The chain couples TRBV10-3 to TRBJ2-3; TCRdb's D gene call, TRBD2, goes unchecked for lack of DNA. CDR1 ENHRY and CDR2 SYGVKD come from the germline V gene. This CDR3 is built from 15 residues. The CDR3 region is CAISPAGALTDTQYF.

V usage is TRBV28 and J usage is TRBJ2-1; TCRdb reports TRBD2, a call that lacks DNA to check it against. CDR1 is MDHEN and CDR2 is SYDVKM in the germline V gene. This CDR3 comprises 16 residues. This CDR3 is CASSPPGSGRNNEQFF. Full variable domain (outside the CDR3, taken from reference TRBV28 and TRBJ2-1): DVKVTQSSRYLVKRTGEKVFLECVQDMDHENMFWYRQDPGLGLRLIYFSYDVKMKEKGDIPEGYSVSREKKERFSLILESASTNQTSMYLCASSPPGSGRNNEQFFGPGTRLTVL.

CDR3 region: CASTLGLARNNEQFF. The J gene is TRBJ2-1, the V gene TRBV7-9; with no DNA, the TCRdb D assignment of TRBD2 cannot be verified. This CDR3 contains 15 residues. Germline V lookup: CDR1 SEHNR, CDR2 FQNEAQ (reference sequence). Together with reference TRBV7-9 and TRBJ2-1, the CDR3 gives the full variable domain: DTGVSQNPRHKITKRGQNVTFRCDPISEHNRLYWYRQTLGQGPEFLTYFQNEAQLEKSRLLSDRFSAERPKGSFSTLEIQRTEQGDSAMYLCASTLGLARNNEQFFGPGTRLTVL.